Presented here are 6 T cell receptor beta chains from one specimen sequenced in a study of response to subunit inactivated influenza vaccine. From the RT-PCR reads, TCRdb called clonotypes with MiXCR, one entry per CDR3 protein. The profile shows about half a million distinct CDR3 sequences, around 9.9% of them singletons. Source: PBMCs from blood, taken roughly 48 days after vaccination. Receptor source: a man in his fifties or sixties who received an inactivated influenza vaccine.

The V call is TRBV7-3, the J call TRBJ2-7; maybe TRBD2 (6 bases). This CDR3 contains 15 residues. V was trimmed by 1 base and J by 7 bases, leaving 17 bases between them. Germline CDR1 SGHTA, CDR2 FQGTGA. CDR3 amino acids: CASSLNGNREQEQYF. Written as DNA, the CDR3 is TGTGCCAGCAGCTTAAACGGCAACCGGGAGCAAGAGCAGTACTTC. The complete variable domain, with remaining parts taken from reference TRBV7-3 and TRBJ2-7, reads GAGVSQTPSNKVTEKGKYVELRCDPISGHTALYWYRQSLGQGPEFLIYFQGTGAADDSGLPNDRFFAVRPEGSVSTLKIQRTERGDSAVYLCASSLNGNREQEQYFGPGTRLTVT.

This clonotype was recorded many times. The V and J genes are TRBV15 and TRBJ2-5, with TRBD2 matching over 7 bases. Germline CDR1 is LNHNV and CDR2 is YYDKDF (reference sequence). V gave up 1 base and J gave up 4 bases; unmatched junction bases: 3. The CDR3 length is 14 residues. The CDR3 here is CATSRVGRGETQYF. In nucleotides, the CDR3 is TGTGCCACCAGCAGAGTGGGGAGGGGAGAGACCCAGTACTTC.

This clonotype was detected a few times. The chain is built from TRBV6-5 and TRBJ1-2, with D perhaps matching TRBD1 (5 bases). Trimming pared 0 bases from V and 4 bases from J, leaving 12 bases between. The CDR3 is 15 amino acids. CDR1 and CDR2 from the germline V gene are MNHEY and SVGAGI. CDR3 DNA sequence: TGTGCCAGCAGTTACTCGGGGCCAGGTCCCTATGGCTACACCTTC. Its protein product is CASSYSGPGPYGYTF.

This clonotype was observed a few times. This chain links TRBV15 with TRBJ1-5; D gene uncertain. The CDR3 is 16 residues long. Germline CDR1 is LNHNV and CDR2 is YYDKDF (reference sequence). Trimming removed 0 bases at V and 0 bases at J, with 9 bases between. The CDR3 protein is CATSRDSGSSNQPQHF. DNA for the CDR3: TGTGCCACCAGCAGAGATTCCGGATCTAGCAATCAGCCCCAGCATTTT.

This clonotype was counted ten times or more. The chain uses TRBV7-3 and TRBJ2-1; 9 nucleotides align to TRBD2. The CDR3 is made up of 17 amino acids. Germline lookup yields CDR1 SGHTA and CDR2 FQGTGA. J gave up 0 bases and V 3 bases, and 6 bases lay outside the gene matches. CDR3 region: CASSLYSGGSSYNEQFF. The DNA of the CDR3 is TGTGCCAGCAGCTTGTACAGCGGGGGGAGCTCCTACAATGAGCAGTTCTTC.

This clonotype appeared many times. The V call is TRBV7-9, the J call TRBJ2-5, with 11 positions matching TRBD2. CDR3 size: 16 residues. Germline CDR1 and CDR2: SEHNR and FQNEAQ (reference sequence). V lost 0 bases and J lost 6; bases outside the gene matches: 6. Here the CDR3 DNA reads TGTGCCAGCAGCTTAGCTGAACTAGCGGGGGCGAAGACCCAGTACTTC. This translates into CASSLAELAGAKTQYF. The entire variable domain, with the rest obtained from reference TRBV7-9 and TRBJ2-5, is as follows: DTGVSQNPRHKITKRGQNVTFRCDPISEHNRLYWYRQTLGQGPEFLTYFQNEAQLEKSRLLSDRFSAERPKGSFSTLEIQRTEQGDSAMYLCASSLAELAGAKTQYFGPGTRLLVL.